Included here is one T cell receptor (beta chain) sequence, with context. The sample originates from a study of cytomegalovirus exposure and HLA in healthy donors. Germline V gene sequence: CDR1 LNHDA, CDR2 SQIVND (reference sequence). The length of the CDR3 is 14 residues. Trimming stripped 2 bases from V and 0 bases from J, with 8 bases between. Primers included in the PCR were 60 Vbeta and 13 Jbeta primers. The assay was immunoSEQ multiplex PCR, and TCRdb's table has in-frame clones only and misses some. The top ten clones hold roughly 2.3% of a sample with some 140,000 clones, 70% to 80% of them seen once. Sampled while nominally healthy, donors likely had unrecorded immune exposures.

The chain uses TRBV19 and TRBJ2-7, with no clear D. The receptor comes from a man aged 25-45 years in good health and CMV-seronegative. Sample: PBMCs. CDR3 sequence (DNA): TGTGCCAGTAGTATAAGCTATTCCTCCTACGAGCAGTACTTC. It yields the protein CASSISYSSYEQYF.